This record covers a single TCR beta chain. Trimming removed 6 bases from V and 3 bases from J; junction bases left unmatched: 5. Germline V CDR1 and CDR2: MNHEY, SVGAGI. This CDR3 spans 15 amino acids. This record belongs to a study of blood T cell repertoires in COVID-19. Some clones are missing from TCRdb's copy, which holds only in-frame ones; the method was immunoSEQ multiplex PCR. The sample shows fewer than 80,000 clones, around nine tenths of them seen only once. The sequencing input was peripheral blood. J is TRBJ2-3 and V is TRBV6-5; 11 nucleotides line up with TRBD2. The source of this sequence is a young man with acute or convalescent COVID-19. CDR3 loop: CASSFRLAGTDTQYF. In DNA form, the CDR3 reads TGTGCCAGCAGCTTTCGACTAGCGGGGACAGATACGCAGTATTTT.